This TCR beta chain emerged from a study of T cells after yellow fever vaccination. Study summary: Four memory subsets, EM, EMRA, CM and Tscm, were sorted by CD3, CD45RA, CCR7, CD95.

This CDR3 comprises 12 residues. V was pared by 2 bases and J by 6 bases, with 5 bases between. Via MiXCR, TCRdb re-called the 5' RACE reads, giving one row per CDR3 protein. This table has approximately 27,000 distinct CDR3 sequences, around 5.5% appearing once. This clonotype was found many times. Points from the study as a whole: Weaker, the secondary response peaked sooner, at day 5 versus 15.

V usage is TRBV12-3 or TRBV12-4 and J usage is TRBJ1-3; D gene ambiguous. This TCR was recovered from a man aged 25 to 40 who received the YFV17D yellow fever vaccine. Sequenced material: PBMCs, either bulk or a sorted T-cell subset (CD4+, CD8+, memory, or dextramer-sorted; not recorded which), taken 15 days after the yellow fever booster vaccination. This CDR3 reads CASSLHENTIYF. The DNA of the CDR3 is TGTGCCAGCAGTTTACACGAAAACACCATATATTTT.